The clone carrying this TCR beta chain showed up many times. The record originates from a study of low-dose radiotherapy and immunotherapy resistance in tumors. CDR1 and CDR2 from the germline V gene are ENHRY and SYGVKD. The CDR3 consists of 15 residues. Trimming removed 10 bases from V and 1 base from J; junction bases left unmatched: 7. Time point defined: after trial treatment. Treatment of the sample: LDRT plus nivolumab, ipilimumab, low-dose cyclophosphamide and aspirin (RACIN trial). Covering alpha and beta chains, TRAV- and TRBV-specific primers were used for the first-strand cDNA. TCRs were put through 20 to 25 PCR cycles of amplification with Phusion. A constant-region primer and the V-primer adapter served as the primer pair. TCRdb reprocessed the reads with MiXCR, giving one entry per CDR3 protein. The repertoire has 95,000 to 100,000 distinct CDR3 sequences, more than 20% of them found once; the top ten carry approximately 4%.

J is TRBJ2-5 and V is TRBV10-3; TRBD1 agrees at 12 bases. The receptor was derived from a male donor with prostate cancer. The specimen was PBMCs, collected after low-dose radiotherapy plus immunotherapy. CDR3 DNA sequence: TGTGCCACCCGGGGGGGACAGGGGGCCCAAGAGACCCAGTACTTC. Translated, it gives CATRGGQGAQETQYF.